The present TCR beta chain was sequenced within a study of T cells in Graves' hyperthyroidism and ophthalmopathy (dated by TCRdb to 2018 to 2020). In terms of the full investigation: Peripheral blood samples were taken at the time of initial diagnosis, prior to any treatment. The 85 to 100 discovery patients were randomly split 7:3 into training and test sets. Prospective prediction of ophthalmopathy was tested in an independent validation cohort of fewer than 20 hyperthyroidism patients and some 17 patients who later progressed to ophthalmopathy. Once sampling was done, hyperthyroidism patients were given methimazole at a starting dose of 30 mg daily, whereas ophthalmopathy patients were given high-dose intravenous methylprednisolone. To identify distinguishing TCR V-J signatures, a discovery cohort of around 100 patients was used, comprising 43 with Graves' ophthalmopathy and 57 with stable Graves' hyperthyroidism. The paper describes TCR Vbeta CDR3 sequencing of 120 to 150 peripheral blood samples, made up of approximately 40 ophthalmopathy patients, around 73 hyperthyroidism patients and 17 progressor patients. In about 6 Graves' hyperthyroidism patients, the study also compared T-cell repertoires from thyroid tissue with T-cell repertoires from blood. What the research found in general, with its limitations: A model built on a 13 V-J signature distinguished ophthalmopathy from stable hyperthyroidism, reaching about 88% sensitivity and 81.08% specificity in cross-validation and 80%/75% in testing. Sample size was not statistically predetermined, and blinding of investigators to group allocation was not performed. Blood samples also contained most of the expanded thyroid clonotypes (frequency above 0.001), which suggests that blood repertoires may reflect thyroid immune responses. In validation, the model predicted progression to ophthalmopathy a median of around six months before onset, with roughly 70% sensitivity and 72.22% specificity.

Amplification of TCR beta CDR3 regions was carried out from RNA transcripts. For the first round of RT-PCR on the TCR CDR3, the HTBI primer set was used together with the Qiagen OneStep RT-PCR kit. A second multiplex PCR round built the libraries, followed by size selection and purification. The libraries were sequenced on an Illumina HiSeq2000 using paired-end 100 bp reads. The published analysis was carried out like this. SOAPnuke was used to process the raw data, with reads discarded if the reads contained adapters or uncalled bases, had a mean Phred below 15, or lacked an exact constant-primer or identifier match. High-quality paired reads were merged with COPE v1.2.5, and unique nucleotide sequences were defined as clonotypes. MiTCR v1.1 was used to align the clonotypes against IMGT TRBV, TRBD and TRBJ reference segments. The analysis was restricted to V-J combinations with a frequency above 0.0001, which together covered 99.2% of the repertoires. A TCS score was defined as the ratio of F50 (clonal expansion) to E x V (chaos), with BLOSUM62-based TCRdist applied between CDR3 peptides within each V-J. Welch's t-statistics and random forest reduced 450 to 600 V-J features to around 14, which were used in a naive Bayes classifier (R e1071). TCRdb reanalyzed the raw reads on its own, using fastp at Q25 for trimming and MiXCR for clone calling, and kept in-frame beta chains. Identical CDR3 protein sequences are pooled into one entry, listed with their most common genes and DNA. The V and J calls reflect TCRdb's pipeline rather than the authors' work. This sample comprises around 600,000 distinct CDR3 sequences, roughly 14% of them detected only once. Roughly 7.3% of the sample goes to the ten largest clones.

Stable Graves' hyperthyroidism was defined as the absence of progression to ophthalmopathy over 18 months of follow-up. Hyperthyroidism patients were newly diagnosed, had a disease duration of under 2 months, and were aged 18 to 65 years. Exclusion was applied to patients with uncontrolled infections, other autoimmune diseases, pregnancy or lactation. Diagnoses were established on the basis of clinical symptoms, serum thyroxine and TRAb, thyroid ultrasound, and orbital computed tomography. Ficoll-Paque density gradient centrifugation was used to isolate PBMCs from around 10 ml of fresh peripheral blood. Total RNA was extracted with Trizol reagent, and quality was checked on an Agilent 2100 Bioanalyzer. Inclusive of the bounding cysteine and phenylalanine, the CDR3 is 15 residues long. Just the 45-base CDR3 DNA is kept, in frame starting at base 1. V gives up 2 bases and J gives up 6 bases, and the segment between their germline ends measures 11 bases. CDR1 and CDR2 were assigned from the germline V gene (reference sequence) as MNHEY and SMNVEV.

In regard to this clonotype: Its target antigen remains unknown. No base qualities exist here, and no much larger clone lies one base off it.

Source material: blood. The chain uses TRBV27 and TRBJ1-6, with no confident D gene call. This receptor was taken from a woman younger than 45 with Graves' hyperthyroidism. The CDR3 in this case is CASSLTGIINSPLHF. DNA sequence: TGTGCCAGCAGTTTAACCGGAATAATTAATTCACCCCTCCACTTT.